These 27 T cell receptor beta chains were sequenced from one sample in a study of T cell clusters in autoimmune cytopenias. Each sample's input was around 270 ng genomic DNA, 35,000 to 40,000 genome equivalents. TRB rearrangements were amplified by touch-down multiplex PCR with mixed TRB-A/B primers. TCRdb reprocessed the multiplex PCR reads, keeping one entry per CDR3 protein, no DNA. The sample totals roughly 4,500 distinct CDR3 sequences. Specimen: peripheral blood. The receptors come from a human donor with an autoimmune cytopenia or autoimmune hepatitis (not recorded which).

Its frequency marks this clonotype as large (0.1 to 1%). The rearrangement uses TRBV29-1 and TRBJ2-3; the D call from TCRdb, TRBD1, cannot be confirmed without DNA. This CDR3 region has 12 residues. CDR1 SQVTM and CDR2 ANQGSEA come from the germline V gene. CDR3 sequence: CTYLGRTDTQYF.

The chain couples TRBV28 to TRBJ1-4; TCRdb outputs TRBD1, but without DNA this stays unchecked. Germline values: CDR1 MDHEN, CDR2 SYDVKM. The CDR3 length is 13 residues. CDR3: CDSSRDGNEKLFF.

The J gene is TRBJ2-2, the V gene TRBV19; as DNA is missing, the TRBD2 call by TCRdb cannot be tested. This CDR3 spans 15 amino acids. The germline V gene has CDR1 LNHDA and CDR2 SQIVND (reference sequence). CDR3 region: CASSQDYGRPGELFF.

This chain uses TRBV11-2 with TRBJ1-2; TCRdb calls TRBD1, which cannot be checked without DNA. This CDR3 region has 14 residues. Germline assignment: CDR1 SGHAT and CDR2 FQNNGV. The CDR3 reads CASSLDTGGTGYTF.

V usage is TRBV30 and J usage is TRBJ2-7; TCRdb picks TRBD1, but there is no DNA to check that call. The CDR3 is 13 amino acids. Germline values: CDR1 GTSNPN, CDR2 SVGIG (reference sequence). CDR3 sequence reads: CAWSQGVGYEQYF. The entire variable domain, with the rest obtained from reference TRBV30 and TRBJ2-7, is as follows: SQTIHQWPATLVQPVGSPLSLECTVEGTSNPNLYWYRQAAGRGLQLLFYSVGIGQISSEVPQNLSASRPQDRQFILSSKKLLLSDSGFYLCAWSQGVGYEQYFGPGTRLTVT.

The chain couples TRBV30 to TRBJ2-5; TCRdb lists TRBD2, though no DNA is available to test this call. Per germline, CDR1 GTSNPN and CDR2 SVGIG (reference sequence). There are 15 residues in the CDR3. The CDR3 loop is CAWTQTGGVQETQYF.

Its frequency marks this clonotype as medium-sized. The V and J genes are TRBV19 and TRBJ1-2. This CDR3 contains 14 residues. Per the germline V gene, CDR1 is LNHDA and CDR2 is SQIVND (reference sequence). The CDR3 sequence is CASTIGSANYGYTF.

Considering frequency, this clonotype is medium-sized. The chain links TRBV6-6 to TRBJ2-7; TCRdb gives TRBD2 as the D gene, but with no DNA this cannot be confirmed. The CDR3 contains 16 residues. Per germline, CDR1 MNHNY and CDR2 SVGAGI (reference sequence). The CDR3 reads CASTYTPGTTHYEQYF.

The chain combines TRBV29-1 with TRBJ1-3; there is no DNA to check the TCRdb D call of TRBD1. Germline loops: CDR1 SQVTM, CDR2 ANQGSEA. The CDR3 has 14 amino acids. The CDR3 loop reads CSASQGAHGNTIYF.

The CDR3: CASSELAGSYNEQFF. V gene TRBV6-1 combines with J gene TRBJ2-1. The CDR3 is 15 residues long. Germline V lookup: CDR1 MNHNS, CDR2 SASEGT.

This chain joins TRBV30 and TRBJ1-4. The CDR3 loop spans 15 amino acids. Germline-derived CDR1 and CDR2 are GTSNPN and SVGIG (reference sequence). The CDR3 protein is CAWSSPGLGGEKLFF.

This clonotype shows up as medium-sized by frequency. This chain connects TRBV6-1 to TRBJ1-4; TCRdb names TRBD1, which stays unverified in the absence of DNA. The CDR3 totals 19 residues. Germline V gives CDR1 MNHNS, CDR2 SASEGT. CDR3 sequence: CASSDRTGAFTTTNEKLFF.

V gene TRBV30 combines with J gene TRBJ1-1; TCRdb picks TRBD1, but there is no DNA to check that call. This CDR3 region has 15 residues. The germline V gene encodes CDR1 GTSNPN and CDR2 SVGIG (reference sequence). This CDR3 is CAWSGRGAHNTEAFF.

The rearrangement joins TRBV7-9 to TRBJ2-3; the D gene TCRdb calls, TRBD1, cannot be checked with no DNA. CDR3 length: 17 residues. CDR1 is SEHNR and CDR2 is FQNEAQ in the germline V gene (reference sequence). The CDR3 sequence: CASSLGYGTGDTDTQYF.

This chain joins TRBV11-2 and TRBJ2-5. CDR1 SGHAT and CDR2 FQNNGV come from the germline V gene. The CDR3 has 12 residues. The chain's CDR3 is CASSLGPGPQYF.

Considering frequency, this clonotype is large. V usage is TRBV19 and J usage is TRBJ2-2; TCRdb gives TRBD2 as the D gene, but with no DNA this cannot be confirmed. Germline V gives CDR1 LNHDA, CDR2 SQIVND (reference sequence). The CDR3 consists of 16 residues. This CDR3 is CASSKAGGHYAGELFF.

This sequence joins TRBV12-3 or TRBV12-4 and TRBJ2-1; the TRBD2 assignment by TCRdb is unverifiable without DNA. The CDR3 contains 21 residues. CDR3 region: CASSQASTPTSGKSSYNEQFF.

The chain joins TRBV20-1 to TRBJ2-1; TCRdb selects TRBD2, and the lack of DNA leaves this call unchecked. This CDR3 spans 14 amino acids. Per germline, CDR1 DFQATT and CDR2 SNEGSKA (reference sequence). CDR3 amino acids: CSAIPSLVFNEQFF.

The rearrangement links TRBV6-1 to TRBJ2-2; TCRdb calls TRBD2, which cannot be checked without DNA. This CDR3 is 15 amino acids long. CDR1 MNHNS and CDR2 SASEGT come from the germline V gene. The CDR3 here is CASRSTSGYTGELFF.

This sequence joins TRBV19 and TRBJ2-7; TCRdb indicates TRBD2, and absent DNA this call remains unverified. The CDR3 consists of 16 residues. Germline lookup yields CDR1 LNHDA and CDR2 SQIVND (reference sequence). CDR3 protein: CASSPTLAGGSYEQYF.

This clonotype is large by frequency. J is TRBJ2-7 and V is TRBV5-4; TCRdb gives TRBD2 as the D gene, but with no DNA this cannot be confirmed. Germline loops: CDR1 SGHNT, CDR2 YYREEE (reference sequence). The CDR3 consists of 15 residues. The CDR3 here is CASSRGSQRSYEQYF.

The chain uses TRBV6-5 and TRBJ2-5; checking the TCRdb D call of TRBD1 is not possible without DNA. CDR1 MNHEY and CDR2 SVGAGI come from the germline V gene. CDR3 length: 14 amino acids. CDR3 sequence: CASSWAGRGETQYF.

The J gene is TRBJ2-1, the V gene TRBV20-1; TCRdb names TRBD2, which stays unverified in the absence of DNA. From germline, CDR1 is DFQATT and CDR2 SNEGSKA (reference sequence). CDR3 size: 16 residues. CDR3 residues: CSAREIGRATYNEQFF.

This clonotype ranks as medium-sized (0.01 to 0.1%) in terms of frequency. The CDR3 is CASSMQLHIQYF. The chain is built from TRBV19 and TRBJ2-4. Germline V gives CDR1 LNHDA, CDR2 SQIVND (reference sequence). The CDR3 covers 12 residues. The full variable domain, with the rest looked up from reference TRBV19 and TRBJ2-4, is DGGITQSPKYLFRKEGQNVTLSCEQNLNHDAMYWYRQDPGQGLRLIYYSQIVNDFQKGDIAEGYSVSREKKESFPLTVTSAQKNPTAFYLCASSMQLHIQYFGAGTRLSVL.

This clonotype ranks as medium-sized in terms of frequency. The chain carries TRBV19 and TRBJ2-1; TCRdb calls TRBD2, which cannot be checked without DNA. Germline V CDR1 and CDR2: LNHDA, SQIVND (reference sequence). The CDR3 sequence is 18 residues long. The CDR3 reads CASSRRAGGLSSYNEQFF.

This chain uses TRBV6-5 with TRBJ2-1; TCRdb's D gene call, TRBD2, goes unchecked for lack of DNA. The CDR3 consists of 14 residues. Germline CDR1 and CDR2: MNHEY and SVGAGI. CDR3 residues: CASSMGLAGGEQFF.

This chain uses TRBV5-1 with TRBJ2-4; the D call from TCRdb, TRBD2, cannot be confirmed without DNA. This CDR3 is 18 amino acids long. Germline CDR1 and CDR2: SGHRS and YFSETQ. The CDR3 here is CASSLEGTSVLAKNIQYF.